The rows below give T cell receptor beta chains drawn from one sample of a study of monozygotic twins with inflammatory bowel disease. Each CDR3 protein gets one entry in TCRdb, which reprocessed the 5' RACE reads and gives no DNA. Seen in this sample are 140,000 to 150,000 distinct CDR3 sequences; the ten most common clones hold roughly 1.2%. Sequences were obtained from blood. These TCRs come from a human donor with ulcerative colitis or Crohn's disease, or a healthy co-twin of an affected twin (not recorded which). Both conserved end residues are part of each CDR3.

V gene	J gene	CDR3 protein
TRBV20-1	TRBJ2-5	CSATSGGSRETQYF
TRBV18	TRBJ2-3	CASSPTSVADTQYF
TRBV7-2	TRBJ1-4	CASTPDRTNEKLFF
TRBV10-3	TRBJ1-5	CAVSESNFAGEAGQPQHF
TRBV20-1	TRBJ2-7	CSANPRGPYEQYF
TRBV29-1	TRBJ1-5	CSVVGGSDGNQPQHF
TRBV4-3	TRBJ2-3	CARSQGQGAFEGTDTQYF
TRBV10-3	TRBJ2-1	CAIRDRGPNEQFF
TRBV10-3	TRBJ2-3	CAISERQGMSTDTQYF
TRBV24-1	TRBJ2-2	CATSDLSGRENTGELFF
TRBV27	TRBJ2-7	CASSSPYSYEQYF
TRBV20-1	TRBJ1-1	CTLLGTGATEAFF
TRBV6-6	TRBJ2-7	CASKENGRGEQYF
TRBV2	TRBJ1-3	CASKDRGNTIYF
TRBV6-5	TRBJ1-1	CASSYKVVTNTEAFF
TRBV2	TRBJ2-2	CASREGVNTGELFF
TRBV20-1	TRBJ2-1	CSAREVNEQFF
TRBV6-5	TRBJ2-7	CASSYTRQGTREQYF
TRBV29-1	TRBJ1-2	CSVGQGARHSYGYTF
TRBV4-1	TRBJ1-3	CASSQDGQRFPGNTIYF
TRBV7-6	TRBJ2-7	CASSVAGGRYEQYF
TRBV6-1	TRBJ1-4	CASSRRSYPSEKLFF
TRBV3-1	TRBJ2-3	CASSQVISGSTPEAQYF
TRBV7-8	TRBJ1-1	CASSLLQALNTEAFF
TRBV5-1	TRBJ2-7	CASSLDRFPDEQYF
TRBV9	TRBJ2-5	CASSVGGGGEETQYF
TRBV5-1	TRBJ2-3	CASSSRLAGRGSGTDTQYF
TRBV6-5	TRBJ2-7	CASSYRGQARYEQYF
TRBV4-2	TRBJ1-4	CASSQTGGNEKLFF
TRBV7-9	TRBJ2-1	CASSYTGLAGGHEQFF
TRBV5-4	TRBJ2-5	CASSLIEGETQYF